This T cell receptor beta chain was sequenced for a study of shared clonotypes between healthy human individuals. General observations from the study: The sole specimen, blood, was sampled, and tissue repertoires likely differ.

In its sample, this clone was seen a few times. The antigen remains undetermined. Other DNA sequences in this sample translate to the same CDR3. The CDR3 loop spans 13 amino acids. After removal of 0 bases from V and 6 bases from J, the junction contained 2 bases not matched to a gene. Per the germline V gene, CDR1 is SGHNT and CDR2 is YYREEE (reference sequence). Terminally differentiated effector memory CD45RA+ cells were excluded from the naive CD8 cells, which were CD45RO-negative and positively selected for CCR7. Investigators spread the genomic DNA of each subset evenly over several immunoSEQ plates. TCRdb's table, derived via immunoSEQ multiplex PCR, lists solely in-frame clones and lacks some. The sample yields around 2,000,000 clones, about 95% seen once.

This sequence originates from a man between 18 and 35 years old in good health. This chain connects TRBV5-4 to TRBJ1-2; TRBD1 aligns across 7 bases. The sample was naive CD8+ T cells sorted from blood. The CDR3 spells CASSLGGGDGYTF. The CDR3 DNA follows: TGTGCCAGCAGCTTGGGAGGGGGCGATGGCTACACCTTC.